This T cell receptor beta chain was captured in a study of T cells in Graves' hyperthyroidism and ophthalmopathy. This clonotype turned up a few times. Its target is unknown. There were TCR beta CDR3 regions amplified from RNA transcripts. The HTBI primer set was used in a first-round RT-PCR of the TCR CDR3. TCRdb re-called the multiplex PCR reads through MiXCR, storing one row per CDR3 protein. The sample includes 450,000 to 650,000 distinct CDR3 sequences, roughly 17% of them seen just once. V was pared by 4 bases and J by 4 bases, with 11 bases of the junction left unmatched. Germline CDR1 is MGHRA and CDR2 is YSYEKL. The CDR3 consists of 16 residues. Each 10 ml fresh peripheral blood draw supplied the PBMCs. The study, taken as a whole, reports: A median roughly six months before onset, the model predicted ophthalmopathy.

The genes are TRBV4-1 and TRBJ2-7, with 9 bases matching TRBD2. This clonotype originated in a woman aged 18-29 years with Graves' ophthalmopathy. Sample: blood. The CDR3 reads CASSRAGGVDVYEQYF. The DNA for the CDR3 is TGCGCCAGCAGCCGAGCGGGAGGTGTGGACGTTTACGAGCAGTACTTC.